This T cell receptor (beta chain) came from a study of blood T cell repertoires in COVID-19. The V and J ends lost 4 bases and 4 bases, in that order; junction bases with no gene match: 8. The CDR3 runs 16 residues. Germline assignment: CDR1 MNHEY and CDR2 SVGAGI. The repertoire was sequenced with immunoSEQ multiplex PCR; TCRdb's copy has only in-frame clones and lacks some. The sample records around 190,000 clones, 65% to 80% being singletons. Sequencing used peripheral blood. This clonotype was sampled from a woman aged 45-65 years with acute or convalescent COVID-19. The V gene is TRBV6-5, the J gene TRBJ2-2, with 8 bases lining up with TRBD1. CDR3 protein: CASSLGTGATTGELFF. As DNA, the CDR3 is TGTGCCAGCAGTTTGGGGACAGGTGCCACCACCGGGGAGCTGTTTTTT.